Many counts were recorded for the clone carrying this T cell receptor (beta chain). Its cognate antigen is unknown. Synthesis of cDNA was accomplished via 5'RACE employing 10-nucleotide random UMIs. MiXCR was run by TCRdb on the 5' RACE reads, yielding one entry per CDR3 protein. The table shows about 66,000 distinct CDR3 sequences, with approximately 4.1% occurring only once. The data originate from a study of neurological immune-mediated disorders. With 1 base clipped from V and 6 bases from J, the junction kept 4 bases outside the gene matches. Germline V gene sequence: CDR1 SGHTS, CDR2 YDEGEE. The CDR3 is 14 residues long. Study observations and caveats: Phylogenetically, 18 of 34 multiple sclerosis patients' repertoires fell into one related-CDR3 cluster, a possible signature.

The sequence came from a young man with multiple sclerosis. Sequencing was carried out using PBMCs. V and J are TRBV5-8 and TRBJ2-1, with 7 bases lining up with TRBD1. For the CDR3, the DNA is TGTGCCAGCAGCTTGCAGGGGGTTCCCAATGAGCAGTTCTTC. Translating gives CASSLQGVPNEQFF. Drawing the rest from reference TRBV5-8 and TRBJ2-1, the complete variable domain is EAGVTQSPTHLIKTRGQQATLRCSPISGHTSVYWYQQALGLGLQFLLWYDEGEERNRGNFPPRFSGRQFPNYSSELNVNALELEDSALYLCASSLQGVPNEQFFGPGTRLTVL.